This is a list of T cell receptor beta chains from one sample in a study of blood T cell repertoires in COVID-19. TCRdb's table, derived via immunoSEQ multiplex PCR, lists solely in-frame clones and lacks some. The sample carries 250,000 to 350,000 clones, 88% recorded once. What was sequenced was peripheral blood. The receptors originated from a woman younger than 45 who had recovered from COVID-19. Each CDR3 is given with its conserved first and last residue. Each record gives: J gene, D gene, clone size, V gene, CDR3 protein, CDR3 DNA. D genes are given only for firm matches. A clone size is listed for some rows: how often the clone was seen (once, few, many), or a class if it is expanded.

>TRBJ1-1|TRBD1|once|TRBV12-3/TRBV12-4
CASSLGSGGAFF
TGTGCCAGCAGTTTAGGGTCAGGGGGAGCTTTCTTT
>TRBJ2-7|TRBD1|NA|TRBV11-2
CASSWDRGVYEQYF
TGTGCCAGCAGCTGGGACAGGGGGGTCTACGAGCAGTACTTC
>TRBJ2-7|TRBD1|NA|TRBV5-5
CASSPNDRAYEQYF
TGTGCCAGCAGCCCAAATGACAGGGCCTACGAGCAGTACTTC
>TRBJ1-1|NA|NA|TRBV5-4
CASSHDRHAEAFF
TGTGCCAGCAGCCATGACCGACACGCTGAAGCTTTCTTT
>TRBJ2-1|NA|NA|TRBV11-2
CASSQRGWNEQFF
TGTGCCAGCAGCCAAAGGGGCTGGAATGAGCAGTTCTTC
>TRBJ1-6|NA|NA|TRBV27
CASSLSRGGLKGNSPLHF
TGTGCCAGCAGTTTATCTAGGGGGGGACTTAAGGGTAATTCACCCCTCCACTTT
>TRBJ2-7|TRBD2|NA|TRBV5-1
CASSGKGGLVYEQYF
TGCGCCAGCAGCGGGAAGGGGGGACTAGTTTACGAGCAGTACTTC
>TRBJ2-5|NA|once|TRBV5-1
CASSFGVGVQETQYF
TGCGCCAGCAGCTTTGGGGTCGGGGTCCAAGAGACCCAGTACTTC
>TRBJ2-1|NA|NA|TRBV7-9
CASSRHLLMDRNNEQFF
TGTGCCAGCAGCCGCCACTTATTAATGGACAGAAACAATGAGCAGTTCTTC
>TRBJ2-5|NA|NA|TRBV2
CASRGGAETQYF
TGTGCCAGCAGGGGGGGGGCCGAGACCCAGTACTTC
>TRBJ2-2|NA|NA|TRBV15
CATSRDWVQGPGELFF
TGTGCCACCAGCAGAGATTGGGTACAGGGTCCCGGGGAGCTGTTTTTT
>TRBJ2-1|TRBD1|NA|TRBV19
CASLSRQGTNEQFF
TGTGCCAGTCTATCTAGACAGGGAACGAATGAGCAGTTCTTC
>TRBJ2-7|TRBD1|NA|TRBV7-8
CASSLGQGREQYF
TGTGCCAGCAGCTTAGGACAGGGTCGGGAGCAGTACTTC
>TRBJ1-2|NA|NA|TRBV5-6
CASSLWEANYGYTF
TGTGCCAGCAGCTTGTGGGAGGCTAACTATGGCTACACCTTC
>TRBJ1-1|NA|NA|TRBV7-3
CASSFDLNTEAFF
TGTGCCAGCAGCTTCGACTTGAACACTGAAGCTTTCTTT
>TRBJ2-1|NA|NA|TRBV24-1
CATSPRRGNYNEQFF
TGTGCCACCAGCCCAAGAAGGGGGAACTACAATGAGCAGTTCTTC
>TRBJ1-4|NA|NA|TRBV28
CASRLGSTNEKLFF
TGTGCCAGCAGGCTAGGGAGTACTAATGAAAAACTGTTTTTT
>TRBJ2-7|NA|NA|TRBV9
CASSAGTYSYEQYF
TGTGCCAGCAGCGCCGGGACATACTCCTACGAGCAGTACTTC
>TRBJ1-3|NA|NA|TRBV10-3
CAGDDSTPGSGNTIYF
TGTGCCGGCGATGACAGTACCCCGGGCTCTGGAAACACCATATATTTT
>TRBJ2-2|NA|NA|TRBV7-3
CASSLNGGRSTGELFF
TGTGCCAGCAGCTTAAACGGGGGGCGGAGCACCGGGGAGCTGTTTTTT
>TRBJ2-1|TRBD2|NA|TRBV11-3
CASSQGLAGGFNEQFF
TGTGCCAGCAGCCAGGGACTAGCGGGGGGCTTCAATGAGCAGTTCTTC
>TRBJ1-2|NA|NA|TRBV2
CASSEGPQRGYTF
TGTGCCAGCAGTGAAGGGCCGCAGCGGGGCTACACCTTC
>TRBJ1-4|NA|NA|TRBV5-1
CASSLGGRSEKLFF
TGCGCCAGCAGCTTGGGCGGTAGGAGTGAAAAACTGTTTTTT
>TRBJ1-1|NA|once|TRBV7-6
CASSLTTEAFF
TGTGCCAGCAGCTTGACTACTGAAGCTTTCTTT
>TRBJ2-7|NA|NA|TRBV24-1
CATSDRDSTGLHEQYF
TGTGCCACCAGTGACCGAGACTCAACAGGGCTGCACGAGCAGTACTTC
>TRBJ1-2|TRBD1|NA|TRBV5-1
CASSSTGNYGYTF
TGCGCCAGCAGCTCGACAGGGAACTATGGCTACACCTTC
>TRBJ2-2|NA|NA|TRBV18
CASSPQWGDDTGELFF
TGTGCCAGCTCACCTCAATGGGGCGACGACACCGGGGAGCTGTTTTTT
>TRBJ2-1|TRBD2|NA|TRBV29-1
CSARGFGAGGPNEQFF
TGCAGCGCCCGTGGCTTTGGAGCGGGGGGGCCCAATGAGCAGTTCTTC
>TRBJ2-7|TRBD2|NA|TRBV18
CASSPLAGGLGEQYF
TGTGCCAGCTCTCCACTAGCGGGGGGCCTGGGCGAGCAGTACTTC
>TRBJ1-1|TRBD1|NA|TRBV3-1/TRBV3-2
CASSSRDRNTEAFF
TGTGCCAGCAGCTCCCGGGACAGAAACACTGAAGCTTTCTTT
>TRBJ2-3|NA|NA|TRBV28
CASSTSSSTDTQYF
TGTGCCAGCAGTACTAGCAGTAGCACAGATACGCAGTATTTT
>TRBJ2-2|NA|NA|TRBV7-2
CASSLVGARNTGELFF
TGTGCCAGCAGCTTAGTAGGGGCAAGGAACACCGGGGAGCTGTTTTTT
>TRBJ2-2|TRBD2|NA|TRBV7-2
CASSLAGGTGELFF
TGTGCCAGCAGCTTAGCGGGGGGGACCGGGGAGCTGTTTTTT
>TRBJ2-2|TRBD2|NA|TRBV6-2/TRBV6-3
CASSYGREPRDTGELFF
TGTGCCAGCAGTTACGGGAGGGAACCCCGGGACACCGGGGAGCTGTTTTTT
>TRBJ2-7|NA|NA|TRBV29-1
CSVGFGWSSYEQYF
TGCAGCGTTGGATTCGGGTGGAGCTCCTACGAGCAGTACTTC
>TRBJ1-2|TRBD1|once|TRBV28
CASSQGQGRYGYTF
TGTGCCAGCAGTCAAGGACAGGGGCGGTATGGCTACACCTTC
>TRBJ1-5|TRBD1|NA|TRBV2
CASSNPGQGLNQPQHF
TGTGCCAGCAGTAACCCGGGACAGGGGCTCAATCAGCCCCAGCATTTT
>TRBJ1-1|NA|NA|TRBV7-9
CASSPSPPVEAFF
TGTGCCAGCAGCCCCTCCCCCCCGGTCGAAGCTTTCTTT
>TRBJ2-7|TRBD1|once|TRBV28
CASSLVKGQGFLESSYEQYF
TGTGCCAGCAGTTTAGTAAAGGGACAGGGTTTTCTTGAAAGCTCCTACGAGCAGTACTTC
>TRBJ1-4|NA|NA|TRBV7-2
CASSLAAANEKLFF
TGTGCCAGCAGCTTAGCCGCAGCGAATGAAAAACTGTTTTTT
>TRBJ2-5|TRBD1|NA|TRBV2
CASSETSGTGGTQYF
TGTGCCAGCAGTGAAACCTCCGGGACAGGGGGTACCCAGTACTTC
>TRBJ1-2|TRBD1|NA|TRBV5-1
CASSLATGEGYTF
TGCGCCAGCAGCTTGGCCACAGGGGAAGGCTACACCTTC
>TRBJ2-5|TRBD2|NA|TRBV6-2/TRBV6-3
CASSYGGVPQETQYF
TGTGCCAGCAGTTACGGGGGGGTCCCCCAAGAGACCCAGTACTTC
>TRBJ2-4|TRBD2|NA|TRBV2
CASSLAGGHIKNIQYF
TGTGCCAGCAGCTTAGCGGGGGGGCATATCAAAAACATTCAGTACTTC
>TRBJ2-1|NA|NA|TRBV5-7
CASSSGTGRGDNEQFF
TGTGCCAGCAGCTCCGGGACGGGCAGGGGCGACAATGAGCAGTTCTTC
>TRBJ2-7|NA|NA|TRBV28
CASSLYRVNEQYF
TGTGCCAGCAGTTTATATCGTGTTAACGAGCAGTACTTC
>TRBJ2-1|NA|NA|TRBV27
CASSSTATGSSYNEQFF
TGTGCCAGCAGTTCAACCGCCACGGGGAGCTCCTACAATGAGCAGTTCTTC
>TRBJ1-2|NA|once|TRBV30
CAWSVSGGYTF
TGTGCCTGGAGTGTATCGGGTGGCTACACCTTC
>TRBJ2-3|NA|NA|TRBV29-1
CSVEKFRTSTDTQYF
TGCAGCGTTGAGAAATTCCGGACTAGCACAGATACGCAGTATTTT
>TRBJ1-5|NA|NA|TRBV30
CAWSGGGSNQPQHF
TGTGCCTGGAGTGGGGGGGGGAGCAATCAGCCCCAGCATTTT
>TRBJ2-3|TRBD2|NA|TRBV27
CASSGVSGGLGADTQYF
TGTGCCAGCAGTGGCGTGAGCGGGGGGCTGGGGGCAGATACGCAGTATTTT
>TRBJ2-1|NA|once|TRBV10-3
CAITEGAVSEQFF
TGTGCCATCACCGAAGGAGCCGTGAGTGAGCAGTTCTTC